A selection of T cell receptor beta chains follows, all from one sample in a study of blood T cell repertoires in COVID-19. Libraries were prepared by immunoSEQ multiplex PCR; TCRdb keeps only in-frame clonotypes and omits some of them. The sample holds approximately 440,000 clones, 90% seen once. The source material was PBMCs or T cells enriched from blood (not recorded which). The receptors shown here come from a young man who had recovered from COVID-19. Each CDR3 is given with its conserved first and last residue. Rows may omit the clone size; those that give it use once, few, many or a size class.

cdr3_aa	v_call	j_call	clone_size
CASSLPFSGNTIYF	TRBV11-2	TRBJ1-3	NA
CASSPGLVSTGELFF	TRBV7-9	TRBJ2-2	NA
CAISESASPPLYGYTF	TRBV10-3	TRBJ1-2	NA
CASSIVGQQVLLDGYTF	TRBV19	TRBJ1-2	NA
CASSGGGRDGNTIYF	TRBV2	TRBJ1-3	NA
CASRKGLAGVEQFF	TRBV19	TRBJ2-1	NA
CASSMAPPNNEQFF	TRBV19	TRBJ2-1	NA
CASSLDLIWTDNMNTEAFF	TRBV11-3	TRBJ1-1	NA
CASSQGGVETQYF	TRBV3-1/TRBV3-2	TRBJ2-5	NA
CASSSKGADTQYF	TRBV3-1/TRBV3-2	TRBJ2-3	NA
CASSQPPGLGDTQYF	TRBV7-2	TRBJ2-3	NA
CAWNGQTDQPQHF	TRBV30	TRBJ1-5	NA
CASSQTGLEAFF	TRBV14	TRBJ1-1	NA
CASSLWDSQGEAFF	TRBV5-1	TRBJ1-1	NA
CASSTGQTATNEKLFF	TRBV19	TRBJ1-4	NA
CASSLAGGDEQYF	TRBV7-9	TRBJ2-7	NA
CASSIGSDMNTEAFF	TRBV19	TRBJ1-1	once
CASTFDRAGSGNTIYF	TRBV2	TRBJ1-3	few
CASSIDRAPLMNTEAFF	TRBV14	TRBJ1-1	NA
CASSPGSGVNQPQHF	TRBV2	TRBJ1-5	few
CASSSGQGAHGYTF	TRBV6-5	TRBJ1-2	NA
CASSLWEAADTQYF	TRBV11-2	TRBJ2-3	NA
CSASSRGDTEAFF	TRBV20-1	TRBJ1-1	NA
CASIPALGAEQFF	TRBV2	TRBJ2-1	NA
CASRSPLVRNGLSTLHF	TRBV27	TRBJ1-6	few
CASSIGSANQPQHF	TRBV19	TRBJ1-5	NA
CASSPTPTGVNTEAFF	TRBV18	TRBJ1-1	NA
CSASGTVDYGYTF	TRBV29-1	TRBJ1-2	NA
CASSQRRQGAGNTIYF	TRBV3-1/TRBV3-2	TRBJ1-3	NA
CAWSYVRSSGKETQYF	TRBV30	TRBJ2-5	NA
CASISGRATGELFF	TRBV2	TRBJ2-2	NA
CAIISDSSPEAFF	TRBV10-3	TRBJ1-1	NA
CASSLQGANEKLFF	TRBV6-5	TRBJ1-4	once
CASSHAGQGNEKLFF	TRBV3-1/TRBV3-2	TRBJ1-4	once
CASSFWQVTRNEQYF	TRBV28	TRBJ2-7	NA
CSPDGVSVTDTQYF	TRBV29-1	TRBJ2-3	NA
CAARGDRGPYGYTF	TRBV2	TRBJ1-2	NA
CASGQGRDSPLHF	TRBV12-5	TRBJ1-6	NA
CASVSGPDTQYF	TRBV10-2	TRBJ2-3	NA
CASSLPGTNEKLFF	TRBV5-6	TRBJ1-4	many
CASSLRGQGLNTEAFF	TRBV5-1	TRBJ1-1	NA
CASRADRSQGNYGYTF	TRBV2	TRBJ1-2	NA